The source of this TCR beta chain is a study of blood T cell repertoires in COVID-19. Study in general: Italy, Spain and the United States were the sources of the convalescent and acute COVID-19 samples. Sample material is recorded as cDNA or gDNA derived from T cells, B-cell-depleted T cells, or PBMCs.

CDR3 size: 17 residues. Trimming shortened V by 5 bases and J by 0 bases, and 18 bases separated the two germline ends. Looked up from germline, CDR1 is SEHNR and CDR2 is FQNEAQ (reference sequence). Authors' data handling: Reference gene primers were amplified, and this amplification served to estimate nucleated cell counts. TCRdb keeps only in-frame clones here, not all; method: immunoSEQ multiplex PCR. For V, J and clone size, that table is used; D and trimming come from the DNA. The data show about 150,000 clones, with around 83% seen just once and 7.2% held by the top ten. This chain connects TRBV7-9 to TRBJ2-3; a weak D match, TRBD2 (7 bases). Sequences were obtained from peripheral blood. The sequence came from a woman aged 45-59 years in a cohort sampled during active or convalescent COVID-19. CDR3 sequence: CASSDDRRGGSTDTQYF. The CDR3 DNA is TGTGCCAGCAGCGACGACAGGAGGGGGGGCAGCACAGATACGCAGTATTTT.